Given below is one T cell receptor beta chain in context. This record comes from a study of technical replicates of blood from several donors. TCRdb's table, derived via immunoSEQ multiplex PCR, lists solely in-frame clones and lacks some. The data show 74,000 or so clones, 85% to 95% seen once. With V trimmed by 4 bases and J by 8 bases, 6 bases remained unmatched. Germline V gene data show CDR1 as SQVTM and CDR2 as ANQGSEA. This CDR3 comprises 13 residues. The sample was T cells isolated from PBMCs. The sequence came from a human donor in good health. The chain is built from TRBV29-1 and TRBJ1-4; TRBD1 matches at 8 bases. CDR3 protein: CSVATGAGEKLFF. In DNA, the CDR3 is TGCAGCGTTGCGACAGGGGCAGGCGAAAAACTGTTTTTT.